Detailed here is one T cell receptor (beta chain). What antigen it recognizes has not been identified. Base qualities are missing; no much larger clone stands one base away. According to the study, the label for this sample's time point signals: about 28 days (+/-7) after the second vaccine dose. AZD1222 recipients given second doses at about 4 weeks or at about 12 weeks were pooled, since spike-specific TCR depth and breadth were not found to differ between the two schedules. The vaccinee samples were drawn from two UK trials, COV001 and COV002, one of which was a single-blind randomized controlled phase 2/3 trial testing AZD1222 (ChAdOx1 nCoV-19) in healthy adults. Trial participant PBMC samples were collected at day 0 and day 28 after the second dose for TCRbeta chain sequencing. The sample originates from a study of T cell responses to AZD1222 COVID-19 vaccine (dated by TCRdb to 2020 to 2022). Study-level background: A total of around 240 trial participants underwent TCR sequencing, of whom 207 had received two doses of AZD1222 and about 25 had received two doses of the MenACWY control vaccine. Trial participants were enrolled into age subgroups of 18-55, 56-69 and 70-plus years, which contained around 150, 28 and 57 TCR-sequenced participants, respectively. Summary of the overall study and its limitations: Spike-specific TCR breadth and depth rose significantly after two AZD1222 doses compared with day 0 and with MenACWY recipients. Most participants were white British and females outnumbered males, and the authors suggested that clonal diversity may have been underestimated. Nearly half of unique spike-specific TCRs reportedly recognized epitopes outside regions mutated in the B.1.351 and B.1.1.7 variants. CD4 TCRs associated with the vaccine covered the entire spike protein, and the dominant responses were in regions 160-218 and 743-854. In the small 56-69-year group, the increase in depth fell short of significance, most likely because of low power. No day 14 peak-response samples were available, so repertoires were characterized only after the peak T cell response. Conclusions about previously exposed vaccinees are limited, since just five or six AZD1222 recipients were seropositive for SARS-CoV-2 at baseline.

The CDR3 regions of human TCRbeta chains were analyzed by immunosequencing. Per the original workflow: Repertoire TCRs were checked for matches against a reference library of SARS-CoV-2-specific TCRs that had been generated using the MIRA antigen-specificity platform. Breadth was defined as the fraction of unique TCRs that were SARS-CoV-2-associated. Depth was defined as the fraction of total T cells that were SARS-CoV-2-associated. Using the MIRA data, every spike-specific TCR was mapped to the spike region that the TCR reacted to and assigned to either a CD4 or a CD8 class. Log10-transformed breadth and depth values were compared by one-way ANOVA with Sidak's multiple comparisons tests. The immuneACCESS repertoire file appears here via TCRdb, limited to in-frame rearrangements. These files lack a portion of the clones; in checked studies, under half of the deficit traces to unresolved V genes, and the cause of the others is not known. The V and J calls and clone size were taken over from that table, and D and trimming were inferred from the DNA. The table for this sample lists about 120,000 clones; about 86% of them were counted only once. The ten largest clones take up 3% of the sample.

From the cysteine through the phenylalanine, the CDR3 covers 15 amino acids. The kept DNA is CDR3 alone, 45 bases in frame from the first base. Unmatched junction bases come to 8, with V trimmed by 3 bases and J by 4 bases. CDR1 and CDR2 are drawn from the germline V gene: SGHRS, YFSETQ. The sequence was obtained from an adult who received the AZD1222 COVID-19 vaccine. The sequencing used peripheral blood, collected 28 days after the second AZD1222 dose. The V and J genes are TRBV5-1 and TRBJ1-2, with TRBD1 matching 8 junction bases. The DNA sequence follows: TGCGCCAGCAGCTCGGACAGGGAGAGTGGCTATGGCTACACCTTC. Its protein is CASSSDRESGYGYTF.